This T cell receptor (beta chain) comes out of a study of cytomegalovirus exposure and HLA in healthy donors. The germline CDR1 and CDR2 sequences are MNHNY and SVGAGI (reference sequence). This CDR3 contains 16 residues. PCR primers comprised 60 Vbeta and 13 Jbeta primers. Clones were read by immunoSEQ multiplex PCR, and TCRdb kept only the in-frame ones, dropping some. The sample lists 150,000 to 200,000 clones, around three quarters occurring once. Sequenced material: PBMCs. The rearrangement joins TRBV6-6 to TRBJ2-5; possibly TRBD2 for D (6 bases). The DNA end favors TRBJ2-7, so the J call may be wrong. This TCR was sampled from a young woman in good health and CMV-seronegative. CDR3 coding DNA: TGTGCCAGCAGTTACACTCCGGGGGTCCACTCCTACGAGCAGTACTTC. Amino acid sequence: CASSYTPGVHSYEQYF.